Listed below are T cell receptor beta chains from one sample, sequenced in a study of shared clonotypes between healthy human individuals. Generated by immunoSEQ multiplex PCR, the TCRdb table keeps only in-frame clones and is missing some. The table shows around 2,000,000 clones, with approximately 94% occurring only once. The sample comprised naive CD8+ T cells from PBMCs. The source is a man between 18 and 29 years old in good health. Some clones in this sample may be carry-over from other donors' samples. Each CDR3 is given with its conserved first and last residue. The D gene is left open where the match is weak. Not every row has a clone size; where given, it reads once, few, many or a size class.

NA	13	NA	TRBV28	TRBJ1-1	CASSPWGRKEAFF	TGTGCCAGCAGCCCGTGGGGTCGGAAGGAGGCTTTCTTT
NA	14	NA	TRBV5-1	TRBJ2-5	CASSLGPRGETQYF	TGCGCCAGCAGCTTGGGACCCAGGGGAGAAACCCAGTACTTC
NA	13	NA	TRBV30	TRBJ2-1	CAWSPLVNNEQFF	TGTGCCTGGAGTCCCTTGGTAAACAATGAGCAGTTCTTC
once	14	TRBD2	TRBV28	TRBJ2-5	CASKLAGESETQYF	TGTGCCAGCAAACTAGCGGGAGAGTCGGAGACCCAGTACTTC
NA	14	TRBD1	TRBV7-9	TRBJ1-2	CASSSDRAEGGYTF	TGTGCCAGCAGCTCTGACAGGGCGGAGGGTGGCTACACCTTC
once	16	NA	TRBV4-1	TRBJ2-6	CASSHLQGSGANVLTF	TGCGCCAGCAGCCATCTTCAGGGATCTGGGGCCAACGTCCTGACTTTC
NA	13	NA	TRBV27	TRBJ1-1	CASSLVGNTEAFF	TGTGCCAGCAGTTTAGTGGGGAACACTGAAGCTTTCTTT
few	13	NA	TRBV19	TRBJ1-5	CASSGTNNQPQHF	TGTGCCAGTAGTGGGACAAATAATCAGCCCCAGCATTTT
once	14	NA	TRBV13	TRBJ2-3	CASRPRADTDTQYF	TGTGCCAGCAGGCCACGGGCAGACACAGATACGCAGTATTTT
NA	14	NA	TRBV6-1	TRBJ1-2	CASSDWEANYGYTF	TGTGCCAGCAGTGACTGGGAGGCGAACTATGGCTACACCTTC
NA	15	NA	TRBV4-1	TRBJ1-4	CASSHATSEGEKLFF	TGCGCCAGCAGCCACGCTACATCAGAAGGGGAAAAACTGTTTTTT
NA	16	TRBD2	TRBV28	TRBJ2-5	CASSPLAGGPRETQYF	TGTGCCAGCAGTCCATTAGCGGGAGGGCCGAGGGAGACCCAGTACTTC
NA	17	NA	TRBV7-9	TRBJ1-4	CASSPKDREATNEKLFF	TGTGCCAGCAGCCCCAAGGACAGAGAAGCAACTAATGAAAAACTGTTTTTT
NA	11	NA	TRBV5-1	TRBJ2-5	CASSNQETQYF	TGCGCCAGCAGCAACCAAGAGACCCAGTACTTC
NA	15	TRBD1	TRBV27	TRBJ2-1	CASSPQGAQGNEQFF	TGTGCCAGCAGTCCACAGGGGGCGCAGGGCAATGAGCAGTTCTTC
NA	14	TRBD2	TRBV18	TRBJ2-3	CASSPGRGTDTQYF	TGTGCCAGCTCACCAGGGCGGGGGACAGATACGCAGTATTTT
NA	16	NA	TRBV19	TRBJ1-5	CASSMMWEPGNQPQHF	TGTGCCAGTAGTATGATGTGGGAGCCGGGCAATCAGCCCCAGCATTTT
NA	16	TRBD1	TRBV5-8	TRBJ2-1	CASSWRTGDRNNEQFF	TGTGCCAGCAGCTGGCGGACAGGAGACAGAAACAATGAGCAGTTCTTC
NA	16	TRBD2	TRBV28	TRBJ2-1	CASTPTRGRSYNEQFF	TGTGCCAGCACCCCAACTCGCGGGAGATCTTACAATGAGCAGTTCTTC
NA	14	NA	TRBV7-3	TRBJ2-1	CASSLSVGGNEQFF	TGTGCCAGCAGCTTATCAGTAGGGGGCAATGAGCAGTTCTTC
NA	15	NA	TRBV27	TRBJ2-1	CASSLSHKAGNEQFF	TGTGCCAGCAGTTTATCGCACAAAGCAGGCAATGAGCAGTTCTTC
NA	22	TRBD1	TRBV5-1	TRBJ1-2	CASSLEPTGYLASGLEGYGYTF	TGCGCCAGCAGCTTGGAGCCGACAGGGTATTTGGCGTCTGGCCTCGAGGGCTATGGCTACACCTTC
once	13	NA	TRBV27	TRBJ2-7	CASRGDVPYEQYF	TGTGCCAGCAGAGGGGACGTTCCCTACGAGCAGTACTTC
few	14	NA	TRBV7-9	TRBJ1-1	CASSTSGGFTEAFF	TGTGCCAGCAGCACAAGCGGGGGATTCACTGAAGCTTTCTTT
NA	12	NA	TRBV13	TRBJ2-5	CASSLGVETQYF	TGTGCCAGCAGCCTCGGGGTCGAGACCCAGTACTTC
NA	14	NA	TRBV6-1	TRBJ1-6	CASSVGTGNSPLHF	TGTGCCAGCAGTGTCGGGACCGGGAATTCACCCCTCCACTTT
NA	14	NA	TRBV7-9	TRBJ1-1	CASSPSRGGAEAFF	TGTGCCAGCAGCCCGAGCCGGGGAGGAGCTGAAGCTTTCTTT
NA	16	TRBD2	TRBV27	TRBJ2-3	CASSLLLAGGMNTQYF	TGTGCCAGCAGTTTATTACTAGCGGGAGGGATGAATACGCAGTATTTT
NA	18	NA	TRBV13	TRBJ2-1	CASSLDLPVAPGSNEQFF	TGTGCCAGCAGCTTAGATCTACCGGTGGCCCCAGGCAGCAATGAGCAGTTCTTC
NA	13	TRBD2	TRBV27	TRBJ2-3	CASQVGRRDTQYF	TGTGCCAGCCAAGTCGGGAGGAGAGATACGCAGTATTTT
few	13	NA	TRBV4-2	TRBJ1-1	CASSQGRVTEAFF	TGTGCCAGCAGCCAAGGGAGGGTCACTGAAGCTTTCTTT
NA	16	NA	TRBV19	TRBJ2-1	CASSITRTLYHNEQFF	TGTGCCAGTAGTATAACCCGCACCCTATATCACAATGAGCAGTTCTTC
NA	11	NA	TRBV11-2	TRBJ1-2	CASSFGLFFTF	TGTGCCAGCAGCTTCGGACTTTTTTTTACCTTC
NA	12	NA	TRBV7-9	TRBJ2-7	CASSLRPHEQYF	TGTGCCAGCAGCTTAAGGCCCCACGAGCAGTACTTC
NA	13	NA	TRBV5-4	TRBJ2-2	CASSLLEAGELFF	TGTGCCAGCAGCTTACTAGAGGCCGGGGAGCTGTTTTTT
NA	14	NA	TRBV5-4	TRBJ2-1	CASSLENSYNEQFF	TGTGCCAGCAGCTTGGAGAACTCCTACAATGAGCAGTTCTTC
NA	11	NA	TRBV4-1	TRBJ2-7	CASGWAYEQYF	TGCGCCAGCGGATGGGCCTACGAGCAGTACTTC
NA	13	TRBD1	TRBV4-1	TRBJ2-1	CASRPDRANEQFF	TGCGCCAGCAGACCCGACAGGGCGAATGAGCAGTTCTTC
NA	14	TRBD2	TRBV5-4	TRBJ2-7	CASSLRTSGYEQYF	TGTGCCAGCAGCTTGAGGACTAGCGGTTACGAGCAGTACTTC
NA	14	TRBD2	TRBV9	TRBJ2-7	CASSAGTTTYEQYF	TGTGCCAGCAGCGCCGGGACTACCACTTACGAGCAGTACTTC
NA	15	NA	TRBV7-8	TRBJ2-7	CASSLGATRGYEQYF	TGTGCCAGCAGCTTAGGGGCAACCCGAGGGTACGAGCAGTACTTC
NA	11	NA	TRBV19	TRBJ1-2	CASTPGYGYTF	TGTGCCAGTACCCCAGGCTATGGCTACACCTTC
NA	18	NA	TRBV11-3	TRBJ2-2	CASSPGRMDKGNYGELFF	TGTGCCAGCAGCCCTGGAAGGATGGACAAGGGGAACTACGGGGAGCTGTTTTTT
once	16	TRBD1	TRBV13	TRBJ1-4	CASSGDRGSRDEKLFF	TGTGCCAGCAGCGGTGACAGGGGGTCGCGTGATGAAAAACTGTTTTTT
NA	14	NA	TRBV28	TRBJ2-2	CASSFRLNTGELFF	TGTGCCAGCAGCTTTCGCCTTAACACCGGGGAGCTGTTTTTT
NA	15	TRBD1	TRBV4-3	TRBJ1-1	CASSQVGTGAYEAFF	TGCGCCAGCAGCCAAGTTGGGACAGGGGCTTATGAAGCTTTCTTT
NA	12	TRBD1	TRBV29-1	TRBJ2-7	CSVRQGNYEQYF	TGCAGCGTTCGACAGGGAAACTACGAGCAGTACTTC
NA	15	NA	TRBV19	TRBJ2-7	CASSASWRGFYEQYF	TGTGCCAGTAGTGCCTCATGGAGGGGATTCTACGAGCAGTACTTC
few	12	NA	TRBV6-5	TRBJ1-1	CASNGGNTEAFF	TGTGCCAGCAATGGGGGGAACACTGAAGCTTTCTTT
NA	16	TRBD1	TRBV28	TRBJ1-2	CASSLTTGGFKYGYTF	TGTGCCAGCAGTTTAACGACAGGGGGCTTCAAGTATGGCTACACCTTC
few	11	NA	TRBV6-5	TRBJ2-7	CASSYNYEQYF	TGTGCCAGCAGTTACAACTACGAGCAGTACTTC
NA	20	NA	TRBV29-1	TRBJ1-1	CSVDLSHKTGGDGVNTEAFF	TGCAGCGTTGATCTTTCCCATAAGACCGGGGGCGATGGGGTGAACACTGAAGCTTTCTTT
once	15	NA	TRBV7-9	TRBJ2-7	CASSLGTRGRGEQYF	TGTGCCAGCAGCTTAGGAACGCGGGGGCGAGGTGAGCAGTACTTC
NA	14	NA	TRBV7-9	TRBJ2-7	CASSLGGTVYEQYF	TGTGCCAGCAGCTTAGGCGGGACCGTGTACGAGCAGTACTTC